This is a list of T cell receptor beta chains from one sample in a study of OX40 agonist ivuxolimab in advanced cancers. Measured with immunoSEQ multiplex PCR; TCRdb has only the in-frame clones, and not every one. The sample includes roughly 110,000 clones, more than 85% of them seen just once. The sample here was CD4+ or CD8+ T cells sorted from blood, taken in a trial of the OX40 agonist ivuxolimab. These receptors were collected from an adult with an advanced solid tumor such as melanoma, head and neck, liver or kidney cancer. Each CDR3 is given with its conserved first and last residue. The order of the fields is V gene, clone size, J gene, CDR3 protein. Only part of the rows carry a size: once, few, many, or a class if the clone is expanded.

TRBV19	.	TRBJ2-1	CASSTSLGSSYNEQFF
TRBV19	.	TRBJ2-2	CASRIGRASGGELFF
TRBV28	.	TRBJ1-4	CASSLSHRGQEKLFF
TRBV28	.	TRBJ2-7	CAGQSGAGSSYEQYF
TRBV5-6	once	TRBJ1-3	CASRSFGGPTGNTIYF
TRBV28	.	TRBJ2-1	CASSLTPGQGHEQFF
TRBV28	.	TRBJ1-3	CASGPLRNTIYF
TRBV27	.	TRBJ1-5	CASSLGGGQPQHF
TRBV7-2	.	TRBJ2-6	CASSFFLAGAGANVLTF
TRBV6-5	.	TRBJ1-1	CASSFTTGTEAFF